This T cell receptor (beta chain) was recovered during a study of low-dose radiotherapy and immunotherapy resistance in tumors. Study details: Cohort 1 got 0.5 Gy per fraction every 2 weeks, 6.5 Gy in total. The authors gave intravenous cyclophosphamide 200 mg/m2 every two weeks, one day before radiation and immunotherapy.

Alpha- and beta-chain coverage of first-strand cDNA came from TRAV- and TRBV-specific primers. Over 20 PCR cycles, TCRs were amplified from a constant-region primer and V-primer adapter. In vitro transcription was used to amplify the isolated mRNA. TCRdb independently ran MiXCR on the reads; one entry per CDR3 protein. This table has approximately 6,000 distinct CDR3 sequences, around 84% appearing once. Those eligible were patients bearing advanced solid tumors lacking tumor-infiltrating lymphocytes. This CDR3 has 17 residues. V dropped 8 bases and J dropped 3; count of bases not matched to a gene: 19. CDR1 MDHEN and CDR2 SYDVKM come from the germline V gene.

The clonotype was recovered from a human donor with advanced metastatic prostate, ovarian, gallbladder or colorectal cancer (not recorded which). This table probably holds off-target reads from a library built for another chain. This chain joins TRBV28 and TRBJ2-7, with 7 bases identical to TRBD1. The CDR3: CASGADRLTLKLYEQYF. CDR3 nucleotides: TGTGCCAGCGGTGCGGACAGGTTAACCCTTAAACTCTACGAGCAGTACTTC.